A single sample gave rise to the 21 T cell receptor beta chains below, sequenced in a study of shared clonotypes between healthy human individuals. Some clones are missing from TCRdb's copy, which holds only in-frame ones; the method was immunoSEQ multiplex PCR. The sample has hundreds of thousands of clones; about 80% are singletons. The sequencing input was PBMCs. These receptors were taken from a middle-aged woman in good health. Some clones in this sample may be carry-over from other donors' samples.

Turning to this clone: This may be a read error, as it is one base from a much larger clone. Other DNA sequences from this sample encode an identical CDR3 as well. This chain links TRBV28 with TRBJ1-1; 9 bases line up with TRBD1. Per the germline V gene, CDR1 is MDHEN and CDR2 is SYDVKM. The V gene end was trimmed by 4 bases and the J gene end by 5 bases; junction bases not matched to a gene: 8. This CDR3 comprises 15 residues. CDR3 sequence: CASSSGQGARTEAFF. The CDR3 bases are TGTGCCAGCAGTTCGGGACAGGGTGCTAGGACTGAAGCTTTCTTT.

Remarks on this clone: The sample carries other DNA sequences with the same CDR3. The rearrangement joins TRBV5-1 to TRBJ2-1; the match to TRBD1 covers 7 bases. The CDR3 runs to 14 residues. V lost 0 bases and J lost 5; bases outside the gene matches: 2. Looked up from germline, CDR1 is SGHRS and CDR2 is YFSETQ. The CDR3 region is CASSLATGDNEQFF. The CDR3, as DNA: TGCGCCAGCAGCTTGGCTACAGGGGACAATGAGCAGTTCTTC.

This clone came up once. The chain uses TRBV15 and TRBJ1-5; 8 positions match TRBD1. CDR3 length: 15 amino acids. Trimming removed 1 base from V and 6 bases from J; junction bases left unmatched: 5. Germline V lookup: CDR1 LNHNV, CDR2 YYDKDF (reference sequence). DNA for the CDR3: TGTGCCACCAGCAGAGCCCCAGGGGGCGGTCAGCCCCAGCATTTT. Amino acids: CATSRAPGGGQPQHF.

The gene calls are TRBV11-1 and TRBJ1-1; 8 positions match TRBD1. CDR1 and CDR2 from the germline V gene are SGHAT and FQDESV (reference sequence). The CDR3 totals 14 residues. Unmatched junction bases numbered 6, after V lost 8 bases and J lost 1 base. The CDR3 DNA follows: TGTGCCAGCGGTCCCGGGACAGGGAACACTGAAGCTTTCTTT. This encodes CASGPGTGNTEAFF.

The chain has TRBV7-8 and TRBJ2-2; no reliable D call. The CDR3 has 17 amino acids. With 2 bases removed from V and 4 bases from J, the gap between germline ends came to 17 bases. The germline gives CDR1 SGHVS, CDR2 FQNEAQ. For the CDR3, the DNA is TGTGCCAGCAGCTTACCTTCCATGAGCGTGCCCACCGGGGAGCTGTTTTTT. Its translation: CASSLPSMSVPTGELFF.

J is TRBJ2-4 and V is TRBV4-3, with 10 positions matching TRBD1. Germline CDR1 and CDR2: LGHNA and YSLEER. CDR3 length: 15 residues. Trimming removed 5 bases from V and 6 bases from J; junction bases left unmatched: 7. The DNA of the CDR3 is TGCGCCAGCAGCTCCGGACAGGGGGGACCAAACATTCAGTACTTC. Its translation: CASSSGQGGPNIQYF.

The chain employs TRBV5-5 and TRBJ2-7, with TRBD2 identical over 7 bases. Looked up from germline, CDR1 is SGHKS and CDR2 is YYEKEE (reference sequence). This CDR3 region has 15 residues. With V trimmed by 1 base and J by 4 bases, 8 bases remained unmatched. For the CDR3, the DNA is TGTGCCAGCAGCTTGTGGGGCGGGAGTAGGTACGAGCAGTACTTC. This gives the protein CASSLWGGSRYEQYF.

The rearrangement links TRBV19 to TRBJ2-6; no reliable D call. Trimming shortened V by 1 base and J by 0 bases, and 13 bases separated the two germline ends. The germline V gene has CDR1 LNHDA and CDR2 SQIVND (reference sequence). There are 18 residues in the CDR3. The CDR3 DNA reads TGTGCCAGTAGTATAGGAGGACCTGGTTACTCTGGGGCCAACGTCCTGACTTTC. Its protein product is CASSIGGPGYSGANVLTF. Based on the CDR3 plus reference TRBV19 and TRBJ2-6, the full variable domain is DGGITQSPKYLFRKEGQNVTLSCEQNLNHDAMYWYRQDPGQGLRLIYYSQIVNDFQKGDIAEGYSVSREKKESFPLTVTSAQKNPTAFYLCASSIGGPGYSGANVLTFGAGSRLTVL.

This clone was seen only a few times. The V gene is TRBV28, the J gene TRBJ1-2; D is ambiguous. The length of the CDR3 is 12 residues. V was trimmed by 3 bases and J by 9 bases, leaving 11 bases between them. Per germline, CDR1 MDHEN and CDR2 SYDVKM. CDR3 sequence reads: CASSFLWGSYTF. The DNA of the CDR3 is TGTGCCAGCAGTTTTCTTTGGGGTAGCTACACCTTC.

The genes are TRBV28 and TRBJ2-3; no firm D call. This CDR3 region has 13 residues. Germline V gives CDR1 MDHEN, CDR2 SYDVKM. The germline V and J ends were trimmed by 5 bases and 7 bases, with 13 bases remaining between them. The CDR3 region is CASSPPVLHTQYF. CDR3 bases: TGTGCCAGCAGTCCCCCGGTACTTCATACGCAGTATTTT.

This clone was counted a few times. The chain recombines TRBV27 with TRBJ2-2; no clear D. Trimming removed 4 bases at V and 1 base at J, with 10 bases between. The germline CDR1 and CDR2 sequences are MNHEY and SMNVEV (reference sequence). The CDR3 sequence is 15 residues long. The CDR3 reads CASSSPWGNTGELFF. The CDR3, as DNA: TGTGCCAGCAGTTCCCCTTGGGGGAACACCGGGGAGCTGTTTTTT.

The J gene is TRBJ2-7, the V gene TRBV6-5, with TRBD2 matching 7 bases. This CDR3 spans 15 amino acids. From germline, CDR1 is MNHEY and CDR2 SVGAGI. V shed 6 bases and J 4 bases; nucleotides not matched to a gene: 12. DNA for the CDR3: TGTGCCAGCAGAACCCATAAGCGGGAAGTATACGAGCAGTACTTC. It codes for CASRTHKREVYEQYF.

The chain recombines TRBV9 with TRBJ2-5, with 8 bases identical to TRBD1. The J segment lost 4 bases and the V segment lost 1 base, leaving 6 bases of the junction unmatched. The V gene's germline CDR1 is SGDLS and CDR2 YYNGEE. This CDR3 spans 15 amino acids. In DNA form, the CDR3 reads TGTGCCAGCAGCGTAACCCCCGGGACAGGAGAGACCCAGTACTTC. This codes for CASSVTPGTGETQYF.

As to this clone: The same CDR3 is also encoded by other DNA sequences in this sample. The CDR3 here is CASSIGRDNEQFF. The CDR3 region has the DNA TGTGCCAGTAGTATAGGGAGGGACAATGAGCAGTTCTTC. The V call is TRBV19, the J call TRBJ2-1, with D tentatively TRBD2 (6 bases). V was shortened by 1 base and J by 5 bases, with 6 bases between the two germline ends. The CDR3 is 13 amino acids. From germline, CDR1 is LNHDA and CDR2 SQIVND (reference sequence). Using reference TRBV19 and TRBJ2-1 for the parts outside the CDR3, the full variable domain is DGGITQSPKYLFRKEGQNVTLSCEQNLNHDAMYWYRQDPGQGLRLIYYSQIVNDFQKGDIAEGYSVSREKKESFPLTVTSAQKNPTAFYLCASSIGRDNEQFFGPGTRLTVL.

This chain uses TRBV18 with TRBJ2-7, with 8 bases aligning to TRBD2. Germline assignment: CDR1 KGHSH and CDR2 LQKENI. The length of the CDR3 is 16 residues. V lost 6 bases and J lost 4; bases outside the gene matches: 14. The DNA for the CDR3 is TGTGCCAGCTCGCTCATGAGCGGGAGCCTCAAATACGAGCAGTACTTC. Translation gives CASSLMSGSLKYEQYF.

The CDR3 bases are TGTGCCAGTAATACGGGACCGAACACCGGGGAGCTGTTTTTT. Amino acid sequence: CASNTGPNTGELFF. This chain links TRBV19 with TRBJ2-2, with D possibly called TRBD1 or TRBD2 (5 bases each). The CDR3 loop spans 14 amino acids. Trimming cost V 7 bases and J 0 bases, with 9 bases left between them. Germline V gene lookup returns CDR1 LNHDA and CDR2 SQIVND (reference sequence).

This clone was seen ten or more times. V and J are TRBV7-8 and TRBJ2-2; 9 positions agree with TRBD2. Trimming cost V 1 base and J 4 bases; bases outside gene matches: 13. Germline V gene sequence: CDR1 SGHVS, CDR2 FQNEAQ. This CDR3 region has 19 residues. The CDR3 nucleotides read TGTGCCAGCAGCTTAGGGGTGACTAGCGGCCACCGGACCACCGGGGAGCTGTTTTTT. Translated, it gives CASSLGVTSGHRTTGELFF.

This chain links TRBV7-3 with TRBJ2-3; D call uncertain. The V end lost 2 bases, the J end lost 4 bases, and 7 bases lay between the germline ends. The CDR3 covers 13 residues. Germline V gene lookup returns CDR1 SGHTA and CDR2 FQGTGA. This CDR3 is CASSLSGSDTQYF. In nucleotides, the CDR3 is TGTGCCAGCAGCTTATCCGGGTCAGATACGCAGTATTTT. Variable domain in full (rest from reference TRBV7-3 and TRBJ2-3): GAGVSQTPSNKVTEKGKYVELRCDPISGHTALYWYRQSLGQGPEFLIYFQGTGAADDSGLPNDRFFAVRPEGSVSTLKIQRTERGDSAVYLCASSLSGSDTQYFGPGTRLTVL.

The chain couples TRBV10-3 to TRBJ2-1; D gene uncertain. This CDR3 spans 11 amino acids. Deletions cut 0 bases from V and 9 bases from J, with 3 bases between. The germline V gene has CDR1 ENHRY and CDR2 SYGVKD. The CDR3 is CAISESREQFF. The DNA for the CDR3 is TGTGCCATCAGTGAGTCGCGTGAGCAGTTCTTC.

The DNA for the CDR3 is TGTGCCAGCAGCCCCCGACGGGGAGTAGCGGGGTTGAACACTGAAGCTTTCTTT. Its translation is CASSPRRGVAGLNTEAFF. The chain combines TRBV7-9 with TRBJ1-1, with unresolved D. Germline values: CDR1 SEHNR, CDR2 FQNEAQ (reference sequence). CDR3 length: 18 amino acids. Trimming removed 5 bases from V and 0 bases from J, with 22 bases in between.

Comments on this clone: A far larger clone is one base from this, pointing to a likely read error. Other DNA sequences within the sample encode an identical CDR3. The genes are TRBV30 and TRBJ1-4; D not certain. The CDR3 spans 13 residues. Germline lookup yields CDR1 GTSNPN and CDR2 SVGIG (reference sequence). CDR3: CAWSPNGNEKLFF. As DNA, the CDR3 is TGCGCCTGGAGTCCCAACGGGAATGAAAAACTGTTTTTT.